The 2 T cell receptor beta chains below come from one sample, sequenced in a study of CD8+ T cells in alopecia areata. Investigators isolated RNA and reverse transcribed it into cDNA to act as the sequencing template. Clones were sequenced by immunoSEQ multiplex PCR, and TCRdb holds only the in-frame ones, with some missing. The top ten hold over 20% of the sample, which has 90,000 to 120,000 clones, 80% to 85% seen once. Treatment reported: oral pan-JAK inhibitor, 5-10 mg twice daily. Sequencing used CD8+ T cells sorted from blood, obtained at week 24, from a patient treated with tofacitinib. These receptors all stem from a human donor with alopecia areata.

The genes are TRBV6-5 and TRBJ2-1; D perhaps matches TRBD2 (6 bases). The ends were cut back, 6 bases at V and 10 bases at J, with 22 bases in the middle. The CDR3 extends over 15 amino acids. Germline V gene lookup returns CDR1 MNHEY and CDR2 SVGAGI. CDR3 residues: CASSPVGGSIGEQFF. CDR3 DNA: TGTGCCAGCAGCCCGGTGGGGGGTTCTATAGGAGAGCAGTTCTTC.

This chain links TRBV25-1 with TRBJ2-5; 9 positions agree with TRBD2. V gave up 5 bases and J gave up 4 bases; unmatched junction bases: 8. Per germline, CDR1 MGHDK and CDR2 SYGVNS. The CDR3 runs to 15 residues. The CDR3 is CASSLGAGGPETQYF. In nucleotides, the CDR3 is TGTGCCAGCAGTCTAGGAGCGGGGGGACCAGAGACCCAGTACTTC. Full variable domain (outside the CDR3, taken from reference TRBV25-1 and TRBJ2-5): EADIYQTPRYLVIGTGKKITLECSQTMGHDKMYWYQQDPGMELHLIHYSYGVNSTEKGDLSSESTVSRIRTEHFPLTLESARPSHTSQYLCASSLGAGGPETQYFGPGTRLLVL.